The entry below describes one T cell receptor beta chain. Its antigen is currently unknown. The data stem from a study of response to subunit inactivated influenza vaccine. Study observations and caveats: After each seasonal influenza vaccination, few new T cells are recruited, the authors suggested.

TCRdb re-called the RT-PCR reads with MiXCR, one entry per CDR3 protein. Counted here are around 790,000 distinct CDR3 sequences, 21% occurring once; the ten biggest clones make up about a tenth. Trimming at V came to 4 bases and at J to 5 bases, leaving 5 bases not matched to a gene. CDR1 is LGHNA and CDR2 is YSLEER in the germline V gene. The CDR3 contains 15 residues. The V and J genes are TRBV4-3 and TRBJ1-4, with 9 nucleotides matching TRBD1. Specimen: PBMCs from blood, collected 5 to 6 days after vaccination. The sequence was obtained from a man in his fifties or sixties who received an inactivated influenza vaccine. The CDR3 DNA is TGCGCCAGCAGCCTCGACGGGACAGGGAATGAAAAACTGTTTTTT. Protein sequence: CASSLDGTGNEKLFF.